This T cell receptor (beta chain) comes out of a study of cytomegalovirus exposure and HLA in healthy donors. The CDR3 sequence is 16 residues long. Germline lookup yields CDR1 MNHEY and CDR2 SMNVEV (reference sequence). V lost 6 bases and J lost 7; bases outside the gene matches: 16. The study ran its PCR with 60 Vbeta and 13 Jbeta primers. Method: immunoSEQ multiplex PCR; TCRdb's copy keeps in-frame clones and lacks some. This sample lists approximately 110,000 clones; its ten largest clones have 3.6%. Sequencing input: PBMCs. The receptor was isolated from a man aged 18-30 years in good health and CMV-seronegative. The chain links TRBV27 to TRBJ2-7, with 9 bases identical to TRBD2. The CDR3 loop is CASRSSMGGRAGEQYF. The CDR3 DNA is TGTGCCAGCAGATCGAGTATGGGCGGGAGGGCTGGGGAGCAGTACTTC.